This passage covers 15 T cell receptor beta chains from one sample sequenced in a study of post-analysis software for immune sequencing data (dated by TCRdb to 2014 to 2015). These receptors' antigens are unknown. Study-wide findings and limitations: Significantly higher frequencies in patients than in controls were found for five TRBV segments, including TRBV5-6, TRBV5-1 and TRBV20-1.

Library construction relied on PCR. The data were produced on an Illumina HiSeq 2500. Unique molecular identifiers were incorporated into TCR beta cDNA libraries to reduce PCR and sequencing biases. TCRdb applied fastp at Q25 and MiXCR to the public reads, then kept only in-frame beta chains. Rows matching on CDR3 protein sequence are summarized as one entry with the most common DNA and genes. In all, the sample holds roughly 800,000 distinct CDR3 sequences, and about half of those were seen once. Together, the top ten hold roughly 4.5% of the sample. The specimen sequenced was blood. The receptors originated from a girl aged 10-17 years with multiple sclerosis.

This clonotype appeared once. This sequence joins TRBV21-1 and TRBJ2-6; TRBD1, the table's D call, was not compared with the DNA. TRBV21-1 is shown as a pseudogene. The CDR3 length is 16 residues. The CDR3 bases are TGTGCCAGCATCCCCCACGCGACCAGTGGGGCCAACGTCCTGACTTTC. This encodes CASIPHATSGANVLTF.

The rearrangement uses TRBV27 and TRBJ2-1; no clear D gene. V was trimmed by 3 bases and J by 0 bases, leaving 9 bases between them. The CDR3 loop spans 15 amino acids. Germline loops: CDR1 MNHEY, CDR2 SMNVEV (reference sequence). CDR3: CASSFREPSYNEQFF. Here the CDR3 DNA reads TGTGCCAGCAGTTTCCGCGAACCCTCCTACAATGAGCAGTTCTTC.

The CDR3 is CASTPTGRAYGYTF. The CDR3 DNA sequence: TGTGCCAGCACCCCTACGGGAAGGGCTTATGGCTACACCTTC. V is TRBV25-1 and J is TRBJ1-2; D unclear. CDR1 and CDR2 (germline): MGHDK, SYGVNS. The CDR3 spans 14 residues. V was cut by 7 bases and J by 5 bases, with 17 bases left in between.

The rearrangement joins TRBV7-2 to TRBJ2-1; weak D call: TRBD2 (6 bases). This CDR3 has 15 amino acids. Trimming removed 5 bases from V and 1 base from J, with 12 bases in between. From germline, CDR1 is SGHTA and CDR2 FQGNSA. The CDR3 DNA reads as TGTGCCAGCAGCCCGCACGGGACTTCCTACAATGAGCAGTTCTTC. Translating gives CASSPHGTSYNEQFF.

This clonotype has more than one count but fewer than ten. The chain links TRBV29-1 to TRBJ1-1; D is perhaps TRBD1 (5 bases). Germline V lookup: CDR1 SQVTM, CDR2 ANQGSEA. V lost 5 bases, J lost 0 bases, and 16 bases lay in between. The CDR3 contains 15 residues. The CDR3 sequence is CSVLTTGLMNTEAFF. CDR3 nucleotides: TGCAGCGTTCTCACTACAGGCCTCATGAACACTGAAGCTTTCTTT.

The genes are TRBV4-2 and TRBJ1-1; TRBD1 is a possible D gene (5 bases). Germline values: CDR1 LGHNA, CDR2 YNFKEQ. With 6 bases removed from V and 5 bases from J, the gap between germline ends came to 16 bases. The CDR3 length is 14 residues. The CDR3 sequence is CASRTTGGRTEAFF. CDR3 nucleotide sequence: TGTGCCAGCAGGACTACGGGGGGGAGGACTGAAGCTTTCTTT.

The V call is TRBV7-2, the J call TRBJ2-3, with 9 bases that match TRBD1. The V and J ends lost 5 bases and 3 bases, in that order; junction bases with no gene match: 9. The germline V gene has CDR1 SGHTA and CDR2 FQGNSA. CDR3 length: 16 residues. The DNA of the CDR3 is TGTGCCAGCAGCCAGGGGCCGACAGGGGGTACAGATACGCAGTATTTT. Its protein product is CASSQGPTGGTDTQYF.

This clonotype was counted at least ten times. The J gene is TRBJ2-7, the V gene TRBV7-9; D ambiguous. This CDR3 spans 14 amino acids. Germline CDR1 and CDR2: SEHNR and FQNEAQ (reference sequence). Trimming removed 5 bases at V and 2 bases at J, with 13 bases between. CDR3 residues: CASSPPGGPYEQYF. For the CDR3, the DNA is TGTGCCAGCAGCCCCCCGGGCGGCCCCTACGAGCAGTACTTC.

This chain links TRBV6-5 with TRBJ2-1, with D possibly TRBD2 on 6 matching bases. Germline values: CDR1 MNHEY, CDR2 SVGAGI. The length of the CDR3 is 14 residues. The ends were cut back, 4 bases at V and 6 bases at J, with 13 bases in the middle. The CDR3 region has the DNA TGTGCCAGCAGTTTCACCAGGGACTTCAATGAGCAGTTCTTC. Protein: CASSFTRDFNEQFF.

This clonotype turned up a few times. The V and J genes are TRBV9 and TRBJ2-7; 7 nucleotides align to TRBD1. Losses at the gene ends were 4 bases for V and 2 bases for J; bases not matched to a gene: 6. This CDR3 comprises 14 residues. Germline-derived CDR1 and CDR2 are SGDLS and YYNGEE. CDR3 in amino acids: CASSPGQLPYEQYF. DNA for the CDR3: TGTGCCAGCAGCCCGGGACAGCTCCCCTACGAGCAGTACTTC.

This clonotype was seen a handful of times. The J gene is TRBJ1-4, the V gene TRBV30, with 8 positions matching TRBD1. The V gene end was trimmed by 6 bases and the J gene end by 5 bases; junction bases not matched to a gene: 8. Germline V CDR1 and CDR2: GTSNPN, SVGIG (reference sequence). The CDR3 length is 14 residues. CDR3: CACTGTGLNEKLFF. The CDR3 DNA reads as TGTGCCTGCACCGGGACAGGTCTAAATGAAAAACTGTTTTTT. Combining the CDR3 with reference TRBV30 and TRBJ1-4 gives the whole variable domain SQTIHQWPATLVQPVGSPLSLECTVEGTSNPNLYWYRQAAGRGLQLLFYSVGIGQISSEVPQNLSASRPQDRQFILSSKKLLLSDSGFYLCACTGTGLNEKLFFGSGTQLSVL.

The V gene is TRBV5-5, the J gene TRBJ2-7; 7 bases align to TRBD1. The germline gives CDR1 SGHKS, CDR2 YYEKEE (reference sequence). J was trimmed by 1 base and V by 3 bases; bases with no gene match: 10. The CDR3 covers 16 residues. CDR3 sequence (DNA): TGTGCCAGCAGCTCCACCCTGGGACAGAGTTCCTACGAGCAGTACTTC. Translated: CASSSTLGQSSYEQYF. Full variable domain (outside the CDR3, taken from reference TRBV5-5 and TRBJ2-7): DAGVTQSPTHLIKTRGQQVTLRCSPISGHKSVSWYQQVLGQGPQFIFQYYEKEERGRGNFPDRFSARQFPNYSSELNVNALLLGDSALYLCASSSTLGQSSYEQYFGPGTRLTVT.

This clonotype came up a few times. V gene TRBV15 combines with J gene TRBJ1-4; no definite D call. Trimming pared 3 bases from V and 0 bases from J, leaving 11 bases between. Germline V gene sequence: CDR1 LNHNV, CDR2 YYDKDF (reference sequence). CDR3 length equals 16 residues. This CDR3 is CATSRIRTPTNEKLFF. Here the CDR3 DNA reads TGTGCCACCAGCAGGATCAGGACCCCAACTAATGAAAAACTGTTTTTT.

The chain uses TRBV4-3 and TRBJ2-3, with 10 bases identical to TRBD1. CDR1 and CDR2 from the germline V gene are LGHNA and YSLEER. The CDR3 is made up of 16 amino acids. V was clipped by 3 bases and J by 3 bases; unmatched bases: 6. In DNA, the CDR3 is TGCGCCAGCAGCCAGTTCGACAGGGGGCAGACAGATACGCAGTATTTT. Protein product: CASSQFDRGQTDTQYF.

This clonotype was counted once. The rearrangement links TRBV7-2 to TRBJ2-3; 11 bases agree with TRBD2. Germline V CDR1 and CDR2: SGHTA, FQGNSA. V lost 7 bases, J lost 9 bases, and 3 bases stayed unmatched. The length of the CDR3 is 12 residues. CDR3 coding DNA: TGTGCCAGCAACCCTAGCGGGAGGACGCAGTATTTT. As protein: CASNPSGRTQYF.